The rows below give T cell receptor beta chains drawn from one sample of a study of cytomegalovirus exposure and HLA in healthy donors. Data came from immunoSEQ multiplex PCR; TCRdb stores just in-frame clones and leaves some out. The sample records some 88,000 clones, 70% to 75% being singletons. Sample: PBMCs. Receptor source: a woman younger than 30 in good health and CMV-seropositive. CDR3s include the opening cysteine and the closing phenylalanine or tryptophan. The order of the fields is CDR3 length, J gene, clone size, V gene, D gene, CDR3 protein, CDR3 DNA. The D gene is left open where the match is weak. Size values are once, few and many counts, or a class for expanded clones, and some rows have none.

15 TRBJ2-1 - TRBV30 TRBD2 CAWSVGAGGSDEQFF TGTGCCTGGAGTGTAGGGGCGGGAGGAAGCGATGAGCAGTTCTTC
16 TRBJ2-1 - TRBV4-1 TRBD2 CASSQDQGLRGNEQFF TGCGCCAGCAGCCAAGATCAGGGACTAAGGGGTAACGAGCAGTTCTTC
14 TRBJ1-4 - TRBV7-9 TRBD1 CASSFGTVNEKLFF TGTGCCAGCAGCTTTGGGACAGTCAATGAAAAACTGTTTTTT
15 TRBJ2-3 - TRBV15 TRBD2 CATSRLGGGTDTQYF TGTGCCACCAGCAGACTTGGCGGGGGGACAGATACGCAGTATTTT
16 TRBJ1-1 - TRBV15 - CATSRGGGPSLTEAFF TGTGCCACCAGCAGAGGGGGGGGACCGTCCCTGACTGAAGCTTTCTTT
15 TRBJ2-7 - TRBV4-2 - CASSQGWEPSYEQYF TGTGCCAGCAGCCAAGGGTGGGAGCCCTCCTACGAGCAGTACTTC
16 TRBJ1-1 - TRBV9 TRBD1 CASSTWTGKGTPEAFF TGTGCCAGCAGCACCTGGACAGGAAAAGGGACCCCTGAAGCTTTCTTT
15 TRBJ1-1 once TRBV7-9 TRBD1 CASSLVTGGGTEAFF TGTGCCAGCAGCTTAGTGACAGGGGGTGGCACTGAAGCTTTCTTT
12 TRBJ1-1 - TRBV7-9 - CASSPRIGEAFF TGTGCCAGCAGCCCCAGGATAGGCGAAGCTTTCTTT
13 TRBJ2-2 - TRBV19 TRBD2 CASGAGWTGELFF TGTGCCAGTGGAGCGGGATGGACCGGGGAGCTGTTTTTT
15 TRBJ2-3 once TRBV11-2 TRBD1 CASSPGTGSTDTQYF TGTGCCAGCAGTCCCGGGACAGGGAGCACAGATACGCAGTATTTT
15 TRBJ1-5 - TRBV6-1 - CASSEARWGNQPQHF TGTGCCAGCAGTGAGGCGAGGTGGGGCAATCAGCCCCAGCATTTT
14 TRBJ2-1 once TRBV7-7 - CASSLSGTDNEQFF TGTGCTAGCAGCTTAAGCGGTACCGACAATGAGCAGTTCTTC
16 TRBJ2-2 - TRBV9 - CASSVGLGLNTGELFF TGTGCCAGCAGCGTAGGATTGGGACTGAACACCGGGGAGCTGTTTTTT
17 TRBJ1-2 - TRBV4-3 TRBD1 CASSQDSAQGEYRGYTF TGCGCCAGCAGCCAAGATTCCGCCCAGGGGGAATATCGTGGCTACACCTTC
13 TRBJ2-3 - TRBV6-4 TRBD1 CASSEQGTDTQYF TGTGCCAGCAGCGAACAGGGGACAGATACGCAGTATTTT
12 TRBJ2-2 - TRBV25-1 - CASSDFIGELFF TGTGCCAGCAGTGATTTTATCGGGGAGCTGTTTTTT
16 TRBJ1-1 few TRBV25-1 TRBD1 CASNSGTGFFETEAFF TGTGCCAGCAACTCCGGGACAGGGTTTTTCGAAACTGAAGCTTTCTTT
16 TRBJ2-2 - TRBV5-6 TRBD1 CASSLPYDRGPGELFF TGTGCCAGCAGCTTGCCTTACGACAGGGGGCCCGGGGAGCTGTTTTTT
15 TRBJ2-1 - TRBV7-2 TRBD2 CASSLAGGTYNEQFF TGTGCCAGCAGCTTAGCGGGGGGGACCTACAATGAGCAGTTCTTC
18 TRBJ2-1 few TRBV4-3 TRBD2 CASSQEGRLAGGAYEQFF TGCGCCAGCAGCCAAGAAGGAAGGCTAGCGGGAGGAGCTTATGAGCAGTTCTTC
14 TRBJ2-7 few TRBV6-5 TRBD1 CASNRGRGGYEQYF TGTGCCAGCAACAGGGGGCGCGGGGGTTACGAGCAGTACTTC
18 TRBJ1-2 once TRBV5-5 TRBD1 CASSLLGQGSYSAYGYTF TGTGCCAGCAGCTTGTTGGGACAGGGAAGTTATTCTGCTTATGGCTACACCTTC
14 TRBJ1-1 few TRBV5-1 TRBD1 CASSLEQGRTEAFF TGCGCCAGCAGCTTGGAACAGGGGAGGACTGAAGCTTTCTTT